This T cell receptor beta chain was documented in a study of CD8 T cells in ankylosing spondylitis. General observations from the study: Reportedly, disease-linked clones are significantly enriched in ankylosing spondylitis patients' matched synovial fluid. Reactive arthritis synovial fluid and blood previously showed some of these motif variants. Apparently characteristic of ankylosing spondylitis blood was a TCR beta motif (roughly eight highly homologous variants).

Generation of TCR beta libraries employed quantitative 5'-RACE incorporating molecular barcodes. TCRdb recomputed calls from the 5' RACE reads with MiXCR, one row per CDR3 protein. Among under 450,000 distinct CDR3 sequences listed, 17% were seen once. This clonotype was picked up a small number of times. Antigen: not known. The germline V gene encodes CDR1 MNHEY and CDR2 SMNVEV (reference sequence). V dropped 4 bases and J dropped 6; count of bases not matched to a gene: 8. The CDR3 is made up of 16 amino acids. The sequenced material came from blood, either unsorted or a sorted T cell fraction (not recorded which). This chain uses TRBV27 with TRBJ2-2; 10 bases fit TRBD1. The receptor was derived from a male donor with ankylosing spondylitis. The chain's CDR3 is CASSSRGTGAPGELFF. Written as DNA, the CDR3 is TGTGCCAGCAGTTCTAGGGGGACAGGGGCCCCCGGGGAGCTGTTTTTT.